These 23 T cell receptor beta chains came from one sample sequenced in a study of blood T cell repertoires in COVID-19. Generated by immunoSEQ multiplex PCR, the TCRdb table keeps only in-frame clones and is missing some. Seen here are about 200,000 clones, 80% to 90% observed once, and the top ten hold 3.8%. Sequenced sample: PBMCs or T cells enriched from blood (not recorded which). The receptor source for this set is a woman aged 40 to 50 with acute COVID-19.

The CDR3 protein is CASRRDSLNTEAFF. In nucleotides, the CDR3 is TGTGCCAGCAGGAGGGACAGCTTGAACACTGAAGCTTTCTTT. The chain is built from TRBV6-5 and TRBJ1-1, with 7 positions matching TRBD1. Germline assignment: CDR1 MNHEY and CDR2 SVGAGI. The CDR3 has 14 residues. With 6 bases clipped from V and 0 bases from J, the junction kept 4 bases outside the gene matches.

The gene calls are TRBV2 and TRBJ2-1; no reliable D call. The CDR3 extends over 11 amino acids. V lost 6 bases to trimming and J lost 9 bases, with 9 bases between them. Germline-derived CDR1 and CDR2 are SNHLY and FYNNEI. This chain's CDR3 is CASRRGSEQFF. The CDR3 DNA follows: TGTGCCAGCAGAAGAGGCAGTGAGCAGTTCTTC.

CDR3 sequence: CASRLNPDRGDTQYF. As DNA, the CDR3 is TGTGCCAGCAGACTCAACCCAGACAGGGGAGATACGCAGTATTTT. The rearrangement uses TRBV6-4 and TRBJ2-3, with 8 bases fitting TRBD1. Germline CDR1 and CDR2: MRHNA and SNTAGT. J lost 5 bases, V lost 6 bases, and 10 bases had no gene match. The CDR3 runs to 15 residues.

This chain links TRBV2 with TRBJ2-1; 8 positions match TRBD1. J lost 4 bases, V lost 5 bases, and 4 bases had no gene match. CDR3 length: 14 amino acids. The germline V gene encodes CDR1 SNHLY and CDR2 FYNNEI. The CDR3 sequence: CASSPGTGYNEQFF. CDR3 DNA: TGTGCCAGCAGTCCCGGGACAGGTTACAATGAGCAGTTCTTC. The full variable domain, with the rest looked up from reference TRBV2 and TRBJ2-1, is EPEVTQTPSHQVTQMGQEVILRCVPISNHLYFYWYRQILGQKVEFLVSFYNNEISEKSEIFDDQFSVERPDGSNFTLKIRSTKLEDSAMYFCASSPGTGYNEQFFGPGTRLTVL.

This clone appeared once. This chain links TRBV10-3 with TRBJ1-1, with D perhaps TRBD1 (5 bases). CDR1 ENHRY and CDR2 SYGVKD come from the germline V gene. V was trimmed by 8 bases and J by 1 base, leaving 11 bases between them. The CDR3 runs 13 residues. In DNA form, the CDR3 reads TGTGCCATCTGGGGGGACTCGAACACTGAAGCTTTCTTT. It encodes CAIWGDSNTEAFF.

The rearrangement uses TRBV6-5 and TRBJ2-1, with TRBD1 identical over 11 bases. The CDR3 runs 13 residues. The J segment lost 9 bases and the V segment lost 6 bases, leaving 4 bases of the junction unmatched. Germline V gene data show CDR1 as MNHEY and CDR2 as SVGAGI. In nucleotides, the CDR3 is TGTGCCAGCAGGGGACAGGGGGATACTGAGCAGTTCTTC. Amino acids: CASRGQGDTEQFF.

V gene TRBV6-1 combines with J gene TRBJ1-1; tentative D call: TRBD1 (5 bases). V lost 1 base and J lost 6, with 12 bases in between. This CDR3 region has 14 residues. The V gene's germline CDR1 is MNHNS and CDR2 SASEGT. The CDR3 DNA sequence: TGTGCCAGCAGTGAAGGAACAGGTATCCCTGAAGCTTTCTTT. Its protein product is CASSEGTGIPEAFF.

The chain has TRBV6-6 and TRBJ1-1; 7 nucleotides match TRBD1. Germline V gene data show CDR1 as MNHNY and CDR2 as SVGAGI (reference sequence). CDR3 size: 13 residues. V trimming: 2 bases; J trimming: 7 bases; junction bases outside the gene matches: 4. DNA of the CDR3: TGTGCCAGCAGTTACAAGGGACAGAGTGAAGCTTTCTTT. Protein: CASSYKGQSEAFF.

This chain joins TRBV7-9 and TRBJ1-3, with a weak D call TRBD1 (5 bases). The V end was cut by 6 bases, the J end by 0 bases, with 21 bases between. CDR1 and CDR2 from the germline V gene are SEHNR and FQNEAQ (reference sequence). The CDR3 is 18 residues long. In DNA, the CDR3 is TGTGCCAGCAGTCTTATGGGACTTCGGAGGCCCTCTGGAAACACCATATATTTT. Residues: CASSLMGLRRPSGNTIYF. Looking up the rest from reference TRBV7-9 and TRBJ1-3 gives the full variable domain: DTGVSQNPRHKITKRGQNVTFRCDPISEHNRLYWYRQTLGQGPEFLTYFQNEAQLEKSRLLSDRFSAERPKGSFSTLEIQRTEQGDSAMYLCASSLMGLRRPSGNTIYFGEGSWLTVV.

This sequence joins TRBV28 and TRBJ2-1; the match to TRBD2 covers 11 bases. CDR1 and CDR2 (germline): MDHEN, SYDVKM. V shed 4 bases and J 4 bases; nucleotides not matched to a gene: 6. CDR3 size: 16 residues. The CDR3 coding sequence is TGTGCCAGCAGTTCCGGACTAGCGGGCCAATACAATGAGCAGTTCTTC. Translated, it gives CASSSGLAGQYNEQFF.

This rearrangement joins TRBV19 to TRBJ1-1; 9 nucleotides line up with TRBD1. Per the germline V gene, CDR1 is LNHDA and CDR2 is SQIVND (reference sequence). After removal of 4 bases from V and 0 bases from J, the junction contained 3 bases not matched to a gene. CDR3 length: 15 residues. CDR3 residues: CASSRGTGLNTEAFF. For the CDR3, the DNA is TGTGCCAGTAGTAGGGGGACAGGGTTGAACACTGAAGCTTTCTTT. Together with reference TRBV19 and TRBJ1-1, the CDR3 gives the full variable domain: DGGITQSPKYLFRKEGQNVTLSCEQNLNHDAMYWYRQDPGQGLRLIYYSQIVNDFQKGDIAEGYSVSREKKESFPLTVTSAQKNPTAFYLCASSRGTGLNTEAFFGQGTRLTVV.

J is TRBJ2-1 and V is TRBV5-5, with 10 bases aligning to TRBD2. This CDR3 spans 16 amino acids. Germline trimming cut 1 base from V and 4 bases from J; bases unmatched to any gene: 5. The germline CDR1 and CDR2 sequences are SGHKS and YYEKEE (reference sequence). The DNA of the CDR3 is TGTGCCAGCAGCTTGAACCTAGCGGGAGCTTACAATGAGCAGTTCTTC. Protein: CASSLNLAGAYNEQFF. Variable domain in full (rest from reference TRBV5-5 and TRBJ2-1): DAGVTQSPTHLIKTRGQQVTLRCSPISGHKSVSWYQQVLGQGPQFIFQYYEKEERGRGNFPDRFSARQFPNYSSELNVNALLLGDSALYLCASSLNLAGAYNEQFFGPGTRLTVL.

The J gene is TRBJ1-5, the V gene TRBV19; the D gene is possibly TRBD1 (6 bases). Trimming pared 5 bases from V and 3 bases from J, leaving 8 bases between. Germline V gene sequence: CDR1 LNHDA, CDR2 SQIVND (reference sequence). CDR3 size: 13 residues. The CDR3 DNA reads as TGTGCCAGTAGTGGGGACACCAATCAGCCCCAGCATTTT. Protein sequence: CASSGDTNQPQHF.

This clone showed up just once. V and J are TRBV6-5 and TRBJ1-2, with TRBD1 matching over 8 bases. Germline V CDR1 and CDR2: MNHEY, SVGAGI. This CDR3 spans 13 amino acids. V lost 10 bases to trimming and J lost 2 bases; unmatched junction nucleotides: 6. The CDR3 protein is CAIRDRSNYGYTF. The CDR3 region has the DNA TGTGCCATCCGGGACAGGTCAAACTATGGCTACACCTTC.

The gene calls are TRBV25-1 and TRBJ2-1, with D perhaps TRBD1 (6 bases). The CDR3 covers 16 residues. V lost 2 bases and J lost 6, with 17 bases in between. From germline, CDR1 is MGHDK and CDR2 SYGVNS. The CDR3 protein is CASSESGAGAGNEQFF. CDR3 in DNA: TGTGCCAGCAGTGAAAGTGGGGCAGGGGCCGGCAATGAGCAGTTCTTC.

V and J are TRBV27 and TRBJ1-1; TRBD1 matches at 11 bases. CDR1 and CDR2 from the germline V gene are MNHEY and SMNVEV (reference sequence). The CDR3 consists of 15 residues. V lost 6 bases, J lost 6 bases, and 9 bases stayed unmatched. Here the CDR3 DNA reads TGTGCCAGCAGAGCAAGGGACAGGGGGAGGGCTGAAGCTTTCTTT. Its translation: CASRARDRGRAEAFF.

The chain combines TRBV19 with TRBJ2-3, with 10 nucleotides matching TRBD2. The CDR3 contains 15 residues. J lost 2 bases, V lost 6 bases, and 5 bases had no gene match. Germline values: CDR1 LNHDA, CDR2 SQIVND (reference sequence). Here the CDR3 DNA reads TGTGCCAGTAGCTGGACTAGCGGCTTCACAGATACGCAGTATTTT. Its protein is CASSWTSGFTDTQYF.

The chain recombines TRBV9 with TRBJ2-1, with 10 nucleotides matching TRBD2. Germline assignment: CDR1 SGDLS and CDR2 YYNGEE. V shed 0 bases and J 1 base; nucleotides not matched to a gene: 4. CDR3 length: 17 residues. The DNA for the CDR3 is TGTGCCAGCAGCGTAGGGATAGCGGGAGGATCCTACAATGAGCAGTTCTTC. It is translated as CASSVGIAGGSYNEQFF. Drawing the rest from reference TRBV9 and TRBJ2-1, the complete variable domain is DSGVTQTPKHLITATGQRVTLRCSPRSGDLSVYWYQQSLDQGLQFLIQYYNGEERAKGNILERFSAQQFPDLHSELNLSSLELGDSALYFCASSVGIAGGSYNEQFFGPGTRLTVL.

The gene calls are TRBV27 and TRBJ1-1; no clear D. CDR1 and CDR2 (germline): MNHEY, SMNVEV (reference sequence). The ends were cut back, 5 bases at V and 6 bases at J, with 16 bases in the middle. This CDR3 is built from 14 residues. The CDR3 protein is CASSIFPPVSEAFF. The DNA of the CDR3 is TGTGCCAGCAGTATATTCCCTCCGGTGTCTGAAGCTTTCTTT.

V gene TRBV28 combines with J gene TRBJ2-3; 8 nucleotides line up with TRBD2. This CDR3 comprises 17 residues. Germline V gene lookup returns CDR1 MDHEN and CDR2 SYDVKM. V lost 5 bases, J lost 1 base, and 11 bases stayed unmatched. Here the CDR3 DNA reads TGTGCCAGCAGTCCCCCGGGGGGGAGTAGAGGCACAGATACGCAGTATTTT. This encodes CASSPPGGSRGTDTQYF.

The gene calls are TRBV28 and TRBJ1-2; D is perhaps TRBD1 (5 bases). Between the trimmed V and J ends, which lost 5 bases and 7 bases, there was a span of 11 bases. Germline V lookup: CDR1 MDHEN, CDR2 SYDVKM. The CDR3 has 12 residues. CDR3: CASSPTVTGYTF. CDR3 coding DNA: TGTGCCAGCAGTCCGACAGTTACTGGCTACACCTTC.

The chain is built from TRBV7-2 and TRBJ2-7; D remains unclear. The CDR3 sequence is 14 residues long. Germline-derived CDR1 and CDR2 are SGHTA and FQGNSA. Trimming left V 1 base short and J 3 bases short, with 10 bases between. CDR3 DNA: TGTGCCAGCAGCTTAGGGTTTTACAACTACGAGCAGTACTTC. Its protein is CASSLGFYNYEQYF.

The V call is TRBV5-5, the J call TRBJ2-2; 9 bases fit TRBD2. Germline CDR1 is SGHKS and CDR2 is YYEKEE (reference sequence). This CDR3 spans 15 amino acids. Trimming cost V 3 bases and J 3 bases; bases outside gene matches: 3. The CDR3 loop is CASSWIAGDTGELFF. The CDR3 nucleotides are TGTGCCAGCAGCTGGATAGCGGGAGACACCGGGGAGCTGTTTTTT.